These 25 T cell receptor beta chains originate from one sample sequenced in a study of blood T cell repertoires in COVID-19. Assay: immunoSEQ multiplex PCR; the TCRdb copy retains only in-frame clones and omits some. The sample holds 200,000 or so clones; about 80% are singletons and the top ten take about 6.9%. Material: peripheral blood. The receptors were sampled from a human donor with acute or convalescent COVID-19. The donor label of this sample is uncertain.

This chain joins TRBV20-1 and TRBJ2-2; D uncertain. The CDR3 sequence is 13 residues long. In germline, CDR1 is DFQATT, CDR2 SNEGSKA (reference sequence). Trimming left V 3 bases short and J 1 base short, with 6 bases between. The CDR3 loop is CSASGQNTGELFF. Here the CDR3 DNA reads TGCAGTGCTAGTGGGCAGAACACCGGGGAGCTGTTTTTT.

The gene calls are TRBV7-9 and TRBJ1-4, with D possibly TRBD1 on 6 matching bases. The V gene lost 3 bases and the J gene lost 2 bases, with 13 bases spanning the gap. There are 16 residues in the CDR3. CDR1 and CDR2 (germline): SEHNR, FQNEAQ (reference sequence). In DNA form, the CDR3 reads TGTGCCAGCAGCTTGGGAGACAGGACGACTAATGAAAAACTGTTTTTT. It specifies CASSLGDRTTNEKLFF.

The chain uses TRBV11-2 and TRBJ2-1, with 7 bases identical to TRBD2. The V gene end was trimmed by 3 bases and the J gene end by 5 bases; junction bases not matched to a gene: 7. There are 15 residues in the CDR3. Germline loops: CDR1 SGHAT, CDR2 FQNNGV. The CDR3 sequence is CASSFGAGRNNEQFF. The CDR3, as DNA: TGTGCCAGCAGCTTTGGAGCGGGACGGAACAATGAGCAGTTCTTC.

V is TRBV19 and J is TRBJ2-2, with TRBD2 identical over 11 bases. In germline, CDR1 is LNHDA, CDR2 SQIVND (reference sequence). V trimming: 10 bases; J trimming: 1 base; junction bases outside the gene matches: 2. The CDR3 runs to 14 residues. The CDR3 reads CATTSGGNTGELFF. The CDR3 DNA is TGTGCCACAACTAGCGGGGGGAACACCGGGGAGCTGTTTTTT.

J is TRBJ2-2 and V is TRBV6-2 or TRBV6-3; possible D gene TRBD1, 5 bases. Germline CDR1 is MNHEY and CDR2 is SVGEGT. The ends were cut back, 6 bases at V and 1 base at J, with 9 bases in the middle. The CDR3 has 14 residues. CDR3 protein: CASSPRGNTGELFF. The CDR3 DNA reads TGTGCCAGCAGCCCTAGGGGGAACACCGGGGAGCTGTTTTTT.

CDR3 loop: CASTQQGPNEKLFF. DNA for the CDR3: TGTGCCAGCACCCAACAGGGGCCTAATGAAAAACTGTTTTTT. The genes are TRBV2 and TRBJ1-4; 7 positions match TRBD1. Unmatched junction bases numbered 5, after V lost 7 bases and J lost 3 bases. Germline V gives CDR1 SNHLY, CDR2 FYNNEI. This CDR3 comprises 14 residues.

J is TRBJ1-3 and V is TRBV18; no definite D call. Trimming left V 3 bases short and J 0 bases short, with 9 bases between. This CDR3 spans 15 amino acids. CDR1 is KGHSH, CDR2 LQKENI, per germline. CDR3 bases: TGTGCCAGCTCACCCCTAACGGGCTCTGGAAACACCATATATTTT. It yields the protein CASSPLTGSGNTIYF.

This chain links TRBV18 with TRBJ1-4, with D uncertain. Germline V gene sequence: CDR1 KGHSH, CDR2 LQKENI. The CDR3 is made up of 14 amino acids. Trimming pared 2 bases from V and 5 bases from J, leaving 9 bases between. The CDR3 coding sequence is TGTGCCAGCTCACCAGGGAGGGAAAATGAAAAACTGTTTTTT. It is translated as CASSPGRENEKLFF.

V and J are TRBV12-3 or TRBV12-4 and TRBJ1-1; no reliable D call. The CDR3 length is 13 residues. Trimming removed 1 base from V and 4 bases from J, with 7 bases in between. CDR3 sequence: CASSLGEGTEAFF. For the CDR3, the DNA is TGTGCCAGCAGTTTAGGGGAGGGCACTGAAGCTTTCTTT.

In regard to this clone: Different DNA sequences within this sample yield the same CDR3. The V and J genes are TRBV27 and TRBJ1-5; D not certain. V lost 3 bases and J 2 bases, leaving 5 bases between the germline ends. The CDR3 runs 13 residues. CDR1 is MNHEY and CDR2 is SMNVEV in the germline V gene (reference sequence). CDR3 coding DNA: TGTGCCAGCAGTTTCCGAGGCAATCAGCCCCAGCATTTT. Translated: CASSFRGNQPQHF.

The V and J genes are TRBV9 and TRBJ2-6; 9 positions match TRBD2. The CDR3 runs to 16 residues. Germline CDR1 is SGDLS and CDR2 is YYNGEE. J was trimmed by 1 base and V by 4 bases; bases with no gene match: 3. The CDR3 region is CASSSSGGSGANVLTF. In DNA, the CDR3 is TGTGCCAGCAGCTCCAGCGGGGGGTCTGGGGCCAACGTCCTGACTTTC.

V and J are TRBV5-4 and TRBJ2-5; TRBD1 is a possible D gene (7 bases). From germline, CDR1 is SGHNT and CDR2 YYREEE (reference sequence). V lost 0 bases, J lost 4 bases, and 16 bases lay in between. The CDR3 consists of 16 residues. The CDR3 spells CASSLGRRQGGETQYF. The DNA for the CDR3 is TGTGCCAGCAGCTTGGGACGCAGACAGGGAGGAGAGACCCAGTACTTC.

This rearrangement joins TRBV5-1 to TRBJ2-7; 7 nucleotides agree with TRBD2. Germline CDR1 and CDR2: SGHRS and YFSETQ. The V segment lost 0 bases and the J segment 3 bases; nucleotides outside the gene matches: 6. The CDR3 extends over 15 amino acids. This CDR3 is CASSLAGGSGYEQYF. Here the CDR3 DNA reads TGCGCCAGCAGCTTGGCGGGCGGGAGTGGCTACGAGCAGTACTTC.

The chain employs TRBV19 and TRBJ1-1; D possibly corresponds to TRBD1 (5 bases). V lost 3 bases and J 5 bases, leaving 7 bases between the germline ends. The CDR3 consists of 12 residues. Germline V gives CDR1 LNHDA, CDR2 SQIVND (reference sequence). Here the CDR3 DNA reads TGTGCCAGTAGTATGGGGCAGACTGAAGCTTTCTTT. Translation gives CASSMGQTEAFF.

The genes are TRBV6-6 and TRBJ2-7; 9 nucleotides align to TRBD1. CDR1 and CDR2 from the germline V gene are MNHNY and SVGAGI (reference sequence). The J segment lost 6 bases and the V segment lost 5 bases, leaving 14 bases of the junction unmatched. CDR3 length equals 16 residues. CDR3: CASSRITGQGFREQYF. CDR3 DNA: TGTGCCAGCAGTCGAATTACGGGACAGGGATTCCGCGAGCAGTACTTC.

The chain carries TRBV6-2 or TRBV6-3 and TRBJ2-7, with D possibly matching TRBD1 (5 bases). Between the trimmed V and J ends, which lost 0 bases and 6 bases, there was a span of 9 bases. Germline values: CDR1 MNHEY, CDR2 SVGEGT. The CDR3 loop spans 13 amino acids. The CDR3 region is CASSYSWGLEQYF. In DNA form, the CDR3 reads TGTGCCAGCAGTTACTCATGGGGCCTCGAGCAGTACTTC.

The chain employs TRBV12-3 or TRBV12-4 and TRBJ1-2; D is possibly TRBD1 (6 bases). The V and J ends lost 6 bases and 5 bases respectively, with 13 bases between them. This CDR3 has 13 amino acids. The CDR3 bases are TGTGCCAGCAGCAAAGACAGGCCTTATGGCTACACCTTC. This encodes CASSKDRPYGYTF.

The chain couples TRBV3-1 (or the pseudogene TRBV3-2) to TRBJ1-3; D unresolved. The CDR3 is 13 residues long. Germline V gene sequence: CDR1 LGHDT, CDR2 YNNKEL (reference sequence). V shed 1 base and J shed 5 bases, with 6 bases lying between them. CDR3 protein: CASSQGARNTIYF. CDR3 bases: TGTGCCAGCAGCCAAGGGGCGAGAAACACCATATATTTT.

CDR3 sequence reads: CASSKGFGGGVLERTEAFF. In DNA, the CDR3 is TGTGCCAGCAGCAAAGGCTTTGGAGGGGGGGTTTTAGAACGGACTGAAGCTTTCTTT. The chain carries TRBV7-2 and TRBJ1-1, with D possibly being TRBD1 (6 bases). Trimming removed 5 bases from V and 5 bases from J, with 30 bases in between. This CDR3 is built from 19 residues. Germline V gene data show CDR1 as SGHTA and CDR2 as FQGNSA.

The chain combines TRBV11-3 with TRBJ2-5, with D perhaps matching TRBD1 (5 bases). V dropped 4 bases and J dropped 2 bases, with 14 bases sitting between them. The germline gives CDR1 SGHNT, CDR2 YENEEA. The CDR3 contains 15 residues. As DNA, the CDR3 is TGTGCCAGCAGCTGGCCGACAGCCGATCAAGAGACCCAGTACTTC. It translates to CASSWPTADQETQYF.

The V and J genes are TRBV7-8 and TRBJ2-7; D unresolved. Looked up from germline, CDR1 is SGHVS and CDR2 is FQNEAQ. The CDR3 is made up of 19 amino acids. The V gene lost 2 bases and the J gene lost 1 base, with 24 bases spanning the gap. Written as DNA, the CDR3 is TGTGCCAGCAGCTTAATCCCCGCAATGGTCGGAGCGTCATCCTACGAGCAGTACTTC. The encoded protein is CASSLIPAMVGASSYEQYF.

CDR3 amino acids: CASRLAGVGNQPQHF. In nucleotides, the CDR3 is TGTGCCAGCAGGTTGGCAGGGGTAGGCAATCAGCCCCAGCATTTT. This rearrangement joins TRBV28 to TRBJ1-5; D perhaps matches TRBD1 (6 bases). CDR3 size: 15 residues. V was pared by 6 bases and J by 2 bases, with 14 bases between. Germline CDR1 MDHEN, CDR2 SYDVKM.

The chain combines TRBV7-9 with TRBJ1-5; 10 bases are a match to TRBD1. The junction had 3 bases not matched to a gene; V was cut back by 1 base and J by 3 bases. Germline V lookup: CDR1 SEHNR, CDR2 FQNEAQ (reference sequence). The CDR3 extends over 16 amino acids. CDR3 DNA sequence: TGTGCCAGCAGCTTAGGACAGGGGGCTTCCAATCAGCCCCAGCATTTT. Protein product: CASSLGQGASNQPQHF.

Many counts were recorded for this clone. The V gene is TRBV7-9, the J gene TRBJ1-3, with no clear D. The CDR3 is 13 amino acids. V lost 3 bases and J 2 bases, leaving 5 bases between the germline ends. CDR1 and CDR2 from the germline V gene are SEHNR and FQNEAQ (reference sequence). The CDR3 here is CASSLGPGNTIYF. For the CDR3, the DNA is TGTGCCAGCAGCTTGGGCCCTGGAAACACCATATATTTT.

This clone has only a few counts. The chain couples TRBV9 to TRBJ2-6, with 8 positions matching TRBD1. CDR3 size: 19 residues. In germline, CDR1 is SGDLS, CDR2 YYNGEE. Trimming removed 4 bases from V and 0 bases from J; junction bases left unmatched: 12. The CDR3: CASSSRPGGANSGANVLTF. The CDR3 region has the DNA TGTGCCAGCAGCTCCCGTCCAGGGGGCGCCAACTCTGGGGCCAACGTCCTGACTTTC.